The T cell receptor beta chain under discussion was sequenced for a study of post-analysis software for immune sequencing data. General study results and limits: Five TRBV segments occurring more often in patients than controls included TRBV5-6, TRBV5-1 and TRBV20-1.

Germline loops: CDR1 MNHEY, CDR2 SVGAGI. V was clipped by 3 bases and J by 5 bases, with 14 bases between them. There are 16 residues in the CDR3. Unique-molecular-identifier-tagged TCR beta cDNA libraries were used. TCRdb called the PCR reads again in MiXCR, with one record for every CDR3 protein. The top ten hold roughly 5.2% of the sample, which has 750,000 to 950,000 distinct CDR3 sequences, around 45% seen once. As regards this clonotype: Its antigen is still unknown.

The chain uses TRBV6-5 and TRBJ1-6; D is undetermined. This clonotype was obtained from a girl aged 5 to 17 with multiple sclerosis. Material for sequencing was blood. DNA of the CDR3: TGTGCCAGCAGTTATGGCGGCTCGGTTAATAATTCACCCCTCCACTTT. Encoded protein: CASSYGGSVNNSPLHF.